The 11 T cell receptor beta chains presented below share a single source sample, sequenced in a study of T cell responses to AZD1222 COVID-19 vaccine. The data were produced by immunoSEQ multiplex PCR, yet TCRdb's version contains in-frame clones alone and is incomplete. Of 100,000 to 150,000 clones in the sample, 89% were seen once. The sequencing here drew on peripheral blood, taken on day 0 of AZD1222 vaccination. These receptors were collected from an adult in good health.

This chain links TRBV6-5 with TRBJ2-7; 11 positions match TRBD2. Unmatched junction bases numbered 6, after V lost 6 bases and J lost 2 bases. Germline V gene sequence: CDR1 MNHEY, CDR2 SVGAGI. The CDR3 runs 15 residues. CDR3 in DNA: TGTGCCAGCAGCCTCACTAGCGGGAGCCCCTACGAGCAGTACTTC. It yields the protein CASSLTSGSPYEQYF.

The V gene is TRBV7-9, the J gene TRBJ2-1; possibly TRBD1 for D (5 bases). Germline V CDR1 and CDR2: SEHNR, FQNEAQ (reference sequence). CDR3 length: 16 residues. The V and J ends lost 2 bases and 5 bases respectively, with 16 bases between them. Written as DNA, the CDR3 is TGTGCCAGCAGCTTATTCGGCGAAGGGGTGAACAATGAGCAGTTCTTC. As protein: CASSLFGEGVNNEQFF.

This clone was found a few times. The chain is built from TRBV19 and TRBJ1-1; no firm D call. Deletions cut 8 bases from V and 0 bases from J, with 4 bases between. This CDR3 has 11 amino acids. Germline values: CDR1 LNHDA, CDR2 SQIVND (reference sequence). CDR3 sequence (DNA): TGTGCCAGTGAAATGAACACTGAAGCTTTCTTT. Amino acid sequence: CASEMNTEAFF. The whole variable domain, remainder taken from reference TRBV19 and TRBJ1-1, is DGGITQSPKYLFRKEGQNVTLSCEQNLNHDAMYWYRQDPGQGLRLIYYSQIVNDFQKGDIAEGYSVSREKKESFPLTVTSAQKNPTAFYLCASEMNTEAFFGQGTRLTVV.

The rearrangement links TRBV7-9 to TRBJ1-5; perhaps TRBD1 as D (5 bases). The CDR3 length is 15 residues. The germline gives CDR1 SEHNR, CDR2 FQNEAQ (reference sequence). V lost 4 bases and J 6 bases, leaving 16 bases between the germline ends. As DNA, the CDR3 is TGTGCCAGCAGCTCACCCGGGGCGTCGGGTCAGCCCCAGCATTTT. Amino acid sequence: CASSSPGASGQPQHF.

The J gene is TRBJ1-5, the V gene TRBV2; D is unclear. Trimming cost V 8 bases and J 2 bases, with 13 bases left between them. The germline V gene encodes CDR1 SNHLY and CDR2 FYNNEI. The CDR3 consists of 14 residues. CDR3: CASAERFGNQPQHF. CDR3 DNA: TGTGCCAGCGCCGAGAGGTTTGGCAATCAGCCCCAGCATTTT. Filled out from reference TRBV2 and TRBJ1-5, the complete variable domain reads EPEVTQTPSHQVTQMGQEVILRCVPISNHLYFYWYRQILGQKVEFLVSFYNNEISEKSEIFDDQFSVERPDGSNFTLKIRSTKLEDSAMYFCASAERFGNQPQHFGDGTRLSIL.

The chain joins TRBV7-9 to TRBJ1-5; D unclear. The length of the CDR3 is 14 residues. CDR1 and CDR2 (germline): SEHNR, FQNEAQ (reference sequence). V gave up 4 bases and J gave up 11 bases, with 18 bases separating them. For the CDR3, the DNA is TGTGCCAGCAGCTCCCGCGGCGGTAGCGGGGCCCAGCATTTT. Translating it yields CASSSRGGSGAQHF. The full variable domain, in which reference TRBV7-9 and TRBJ1-5 provide the parts outside the CDR3, is DTGVSQNPRHKITKRGQNVTFRCDPISEHNRLYWYRQTLGQGPEFLTYFQNEAQLEKSRLLSDRFSAERPKGSFSTLEIQRTEQGDSAMYLCASSSRGGSGAQHFGDGTRLSIL.

J is TRBJ2-5 and V is TRBV30, with 9 bases matching TRBD2. Per the germline V gene, CDR1 is GTSNPN and CDR2 is SVGIG (reference sequence). After removal of 0 bases from V and 5 bases from J, the junction contained 7 bases not matched to a gene. The CDR3 is made up of 15 amino acids. CDR3 amino acids: CAWSVGSGGGETQYF. CDR3 DNA: TGTGCCTGGAGTGTAGGTAGCGGGGGCGGCGAGACCCAGTACTTC. Filled out from reference TRBV30 and TRBJ2-5, the complete variable domain reads SQTIHQWPATLVQPVGSPLSLECTVEGTSNPNLYWYRQAAGRGLQLLFYSVGIGQISSEVPQNLSASRPQDRQFILSSKKLLLSDSGFYLCAWSVGSGGGETQYFGPGTRLLVL.

V and J are TRBV5-1 and TRBJ2-2; D gene unclear. Germline V gene lookup returns CDR1 SGHRS and CDR2 YFSETQ. CDR3 size: 14 residues. Deletions cut 3 bases from V and 0 bases from J, with 6 bases between. CDR3 region: CASSSGPNTGELFF. In DNA, the CDR3 is TGCGCCAGCAGCTCCGGCCCGAACACCGGGGAGCTGTTTTTT.

The V call is TRBV19, the J call TRBJ2-2, with 8 bases aligning to TRBD1. Germline lookup yields CDR1 LNHDA and CDR2 SQIVND (reference sequence). J gave up 0 bases and V 7 bases, and 19 bases lay outside the gene matches. This CDR3 is built from 20 residues. The chain's CDR3 is CASTNGYLARGPSNTGELFF. The CDR3 DNA reads as TGTGCCAGTACTAATGGGTACTTGGCCAGGGGGCCGTCGAACACCGGGGAGCTGTTTTTT.

This sequence joins TRBV19 and TRBJ1-4; TRBD1 might be the D (5 bases). This CDR3 has 13 residues. CDR1 and CDR2 from the germline V gene are LNHDA and SQIVND (reference sequence). V dropped 9 bases and J dropped 7 bases, with 15 bases sitting between them. CDR3: CASQTGLGEKLFF. The CDR3 bases are TGTGCCAGCCAAACAGGTTTAGGTGAAAAACTGTTTTTT.

CDR3 region: CASSSDLGGEQFF. The DNA for the CDR3 is TGTGCCAGCAGCTCGGACCTTGGTGGTGAGCAGTTCTTC. The chain is built from TRBV7-2 and TRBJ2-1; D call uncertain. The V gene lost 4 bases and the J gene lost 9 bases, with 13 bases spanning the gap. CDR3 length: 13 amino acids. CDR1 and CDR2 (germline): SGHTA, FQGNSA.